One and the same sample provided the 8 T cell receptor beta chains below, sequenced in a study of blood T cell repertoires in COVID-19 (dated by TCRdb to about 2020). Libraries were made using the immunoSEQ multiplex PCR assay. Not all clones reach the TCRdb copy of this immuneACCESS table, which keeps in-frame sequences only. Checked studies attribute under half of the gap to unresolved V genes and leave the rest unexplained. The sample has roughly 140,000 clones on record, approximately 88% of them singletons. The top ten clones comprise less than 2% of the sample. Material for sequencing was peripheral blood. All receptors come from a man in his 70s with acute or convalescent COVID-19.

This chain connects TRBV27 to TRBJ2-2; 7 bases are a match to TRBD1. The CDR3 loop spans 15 amino acids. Per germline, CDR1 MNHEY and CDR2 SMNVEV (reference sequence). The trim removed 4 bases at V and 6 bases at J, leaving 8 bases unmatched. CDR3 sequence reads: CASSSTLTGAGELFF. The DNA for the CDR3 is TGTGCCAGCAGTTCTACCTTAACAGGGGCCGGGGAGCTGTTTTTT.

The genes are TRBV5-1 and TRBJ2-6, with 7 bases aligning to TRBD1. V lost 0 bases, J lost 4 bases, and 4 bases stayed unmatched. The CDR3 loop spans 16 amino acids. CDR1 SGHRS and CDR2 YFSETQ come from the germline V gene. The CDR3 DNA reads as TGCGCCAGCAGCTTGGGGACAGGCTACGGGGCCAACGTCCTGACTTTC. Translating it yields CASSLGTGYGANVLTF.

CDR3 loop: CASSRAGVHEQYF. CDR3 nucleotides: TGTGCCAGCAGTAGGGCAGGGGTCCACGAGCAGTACTTC. The chain has TRBV28 and TRBJ2-7; D might be TRBD1 (6 bases). The CDR3 has 13 residues. Trimming removed 5 bases from V and 5 bases from J, with 13 bases in between. Germline V lookup: CDR1 MDHEN, CDR2 SYDVKM.

The chain has TRBV19 and TRBJ2-7, with TRBD1 matching over 8 bases. The V segment lost 3 bases and the J segment 5 bases; nucleotides outside the gene matches: 6. The CDR3 spans 14 residues. Per germline, CDR1 LNHDA and CDR2 SQIVND (reference sequence). The CDR3 is CASSIQGAVDEQYF. Here the CDR3 DNA reads TGTGCCAGTAGTATTCAGGGGGCAGTGGACGAGCAGTACTTC.

Written as DNA, the CDR3 is TGTGCCATCAGTGACTGGGGGGATCCCTACGAGCAGTACTTC. It codes for CAISDWGDPYEQYF. The rearrangement joins TRBV10-3 to TRBJ2-7; weak D call: TRBD2 (6 bases). Germline-derived CDR1 and CDR2 are ENHRY and SYGVKD. The V and J ends lost 3 bases and 2 bases respectively, with 11 bases between them. The length of the CDR3 is 14 residues.

The chain joins TRBV7-9 to TRBJ1-1; D possibly corresponds to TRBD1 (6 bases). V was clipped by 0 bases and J by 1 base, with 15 bases between them. CDR1 is SEHNR, CDR2 FQNEAQ, per germline (reference sequence). The CDR3 is made up of 17 amino acids. CDR3 sequence reads: CASSLAGGGMRNTEAFF. The CDR3 region has the DNA TGTGCCAGCAGCTTAGCTGGGGGCGGCATGAGGAACACTGAAGCTTTCTTT. The complete variable domain, with remaining parts taken from reference TRBV7-9 and TRBJ1-1, reads DTGVSQNPRHKITKRGQNVTFRCDPISEHNRLYWYRQTLGQGPEFLTYFQNEAQLEKSRLLSDRFSAERPKGSFSTLEIQRTEQGDSAMYLCASSLAGGGMRNTEAFFGQGTRLTVV.

The chain uses TRBV6-5 and TRBJ1-3, with 7 positions matching TRBD1. This CDR3 is built from 15 residues. Germline V gene data show CDR1 as MNHEY and CDR2 as SVGAGI. V lost 0 bases and J lost 4; bases outside the gene matches: 3. The CDR3 sequence: CASSYSTGYGNTIYF. The CDR3 coding sequence is TGTGCCAGCAGTTACTCGACAGGGTACGGAAACACCATATATTTT.

V is TRBV5-1 and J is TRBJ2-3, with 15 bases fitting TRBD2. V gave up 6 bases and J gave up 0 bases; unmatched junction bases: 5. CDR1 SGHRS and CDR2 YFSETQ come from the germline V gene. The length of the CDR3 is 17 residues. The CDR3 DNA reads as TGCGCCAGCAACCCGGGACTAGCGGGGGGAAGCACAGATACGCAGTATTTT. This sequence encodes CASNPGLAGGSTDTQYF.